The present T cell receptor beta chain was sequenced within a study of blood T cells in healthy people across ages. Findings and limits, study-wide: Diversity was higher, and naive CD4+ cells more numerous, in long-lived donors than in aged donors.

About this clonotype: What it binds is unknown.

The CDR3 spans 15 residues. Germline V CDR1 and CDR2: MGHRA, YSYEKL. With V trimmed by 1 base and J by 6 bases, 3 bases remained unmatched. Sample-barcoded 5' priming and a J-beta primer mix drove a second PCR of 7 to 11 cycles. In TCRdb, the 5' RACE reads were re-called with MiXCR into one record per CDR3 protein. This table holds 900,000 to 950,000 distinct CDR3 sequences, just under 30% found once. This sample was also put to use in a study of T cells of mothers and their children.

The source is a woman aged 40 to 50 in good health. The sequenced material came from blood. The rearrangement joins TRBV4-1 to TRBJ2-7; 13 nucleotides line up with TRBD2. CDR3 nucleotide sequence: TGCGCCAGCAGCCAAGGGACTAGCGGGAGTTGCGAGCAGTACTTC. Its translation is CASSQGTSGSCEQYF.